This is a list of T cell receptor beta chains from one sample in a study of OX40 agonist ivuxolimab in advanced cancers. The protocol was immunoSEQ multiplex PCR, while the TCRdb copy is restricted to in-frame clones and leaves out a portion. The table has fewer than 85,000 clones, 65% to 85% seen once; the top ten hold around 8.2%. Sequenced here: CD4+ or CD8+ T cells sorted from blood, sampled in a trial of the OX40 agonist ivuxolimab. The source is an adult with an advanced solid tumor such as melanoma, head and neck, liver or kidney cancer. Both conserved end residues are part of each CDR3. Fields, in order: clone size, D gene, J gene, V gene, CDR3 DNA, CDR3 protein. D genes are given only for firm matches. Clone size is shown for a subset of rows, as once, few, many or a class of expanded clone.

>NA|TRBD2|TRBJ2-1|TRBV4-1
TGCGCCAGCAGTTGGTTCTTTAGCGGGGGGTACAATGAGCAGTTCTTC
CASSWFFSGGYNEQFF
>NA|NA|TRBJ1-1|TRBV6-4
TGTGCCAGCAGGCAGGGGTTAGCTTTCTTT
CASRQGLAFF
>NA|TRBD1|TRBJ2-2|TRBV7-3
TGTGCCAGCAGTCTAGGACAGGGGGCTCGTACCGGGGAGCTGTTTTTT
CASSLGQGARTGELFF
>few|TRBD1|TRBJ2-1|TRBV27
TGTGCCAGCAGTCAGAACCGGGACAGCGTCTACAATGAGCAGTTCTTC
CASSQNRDSVYNEQFF
>NA|TRBD2|TRBJ2-3|TRBV7-9
TGTGCCAGCTGGAAAACTAGCGGGGGGGACCATACGCAGTATTTT
CASWKTSGGDHTQYF
>NA|NA|TRBJ2-7|TRBV5-6
TGTGCCAGCAGCCCCGGGGACTCCTACGAGCAGTACTTC
CASSPGDSYEQYF
>NA|TRBD2|TRBJ2-6|TRBV7-9
TGTGCCAGCAGCTTGGGACTAGCGGGAGCAGGGGCCAACGTCCTGACTTTC
CASSLGLAGAGANVLTF
>NA|TRBD2|TRBJ2-2|TRBV30
TGTGCCTGGAGCTTCTTGTGGGGGGGAAACACCGGGGAGCTGTTTTTT
CAWSFLWGGNTGELFF
>NA|TRBD1|TRBJ1-4|TRBV27
TGTGCCAGCAGTTTATCGAGGGACAGGGGCCTTCTCCTTGGCCTTAATGAAAAACTGTTTTTT
CASSLSRDRGLLLGLNEKLFF
>once|TRBD2|TRBJ2-1|TRBV6-4
TGTGCCAGCAGTGACTTACCGGGACTAGTATCAAATGAGCAGTTCTTC
CASSDLPGLVSNEQFF
>NA|NA|TRBJ2-3|TRBV4-2
TGTGCCAGCAGCGTCGCCGGGACTAGCACAGATACGCAGTATTTT
CASSVAGTSTDTQYF
>NA|TRBD2|TRBJ2-1|TRBV5-1
TGCGCCAGCAGCACATCTAGCGGGGGGTACAATGAGCAGTTCTTC
CASSTSSGGYNEQFF
>NA|NA|TRBJ2-6|TRBV29-1
TGCAGCGTTGAAGATCCCCCGAGCTCTGGGGCCAACGTCCTGACTTTC
CSVEDPPSSGANVLTF
>NA|TRBD1|TRBJ1-4|TRBV6-5
TGTGCCAGCAGCCCTGACAGGGAGGCTAATGAAAAACTGTTTTTT
CASSPDREANEKLFF
>NA|NA|TRBJ1-2|TRBV11-3
TGTGCCAGCAGGGGCGCTCTCTATGGCTACACCTTC
CASRGALYGYTF
>NA|NA|TRBJ2-5|TRBV27
TGTGCCAGCAGTTTATCGCTAGCGGAGACCCAGTACTTC
CASSLSLAETQYF
>NA|TRBD2|TRBJ2-5|TRBV7-2
TGTGCCAGCAGCTCCAGGACTAGCGGGAGCTTGGAGACCCAGTACTTC
CASSSRTSGSLETQYF
>NA|NA|TRBJ1-4|TRBV7-9
TGTGCCAGCAGCCCTCCTCTCAGGGGAACTAATGAAAAACTGTTTTTT
CASSPPLRGTNEKLFF
>NA|TRBD2|TRBJ2-7|TRBV2
TGTGCCAGCAGTGTAGCGGGAGGAAGTGACGAGCAGTACTTC
CASSVAGGSDEQYF
>once|NA|TRBJ1-5|TRBV7-2
TGTGCCAGCAGCGTGCGGGACAACCAGCCCCAGCATTTT
CASSVRDNQPQHF
>NA|NA|TRBJ1-4|TRBV5-1
TGCGCCAGCAGCTTGTCCCAGCCCGGTGAAAAACTGTTTTTT
CASSLSQPGEKLFF
>NA|TRBD2|TRBJ2-1|TRBV7-6
TGTGCCAGCAGTTTATCGGGACTAGCGAACAATGAGCAGTTCTTC
CASSLSGLANNEQFF
>NA|TRBD1|TRBJ1-3|TRBV7-6
TGTGCCAGCAGCCCCAGGGGGGACCTCTCAGGAAACACCATATATTTT
CASSPRGDLSGNTIYF
>NA|NA|TRBJ2-1|TRBV28
TGTGCCAGCAGCTACAGGGATGGTGAGCAGTTCTTC
CASSYRDGEQFF
>NA|TRBD2|TRBJ2-1|TRBV4-1
TGCGCCAGCAGCCAAGATGAGGCTAGCGGGATGTACAATGAGCAGTTCTTC
CASSQDEASGMYNEQFF
>NA|TRBD1|TRBJ2-2|TRBV5-1
TGCGCCAGCAGCCCTTTGGGACAGGGCGCGACCGGGGAGCTGTTTTTT
CASSPLGQGATGELFF
>NA|NA|TRBJ2-1|TRBV6-4
TGTGCCAGCAGTGTTTCGGTCAAAAACAATGAGCAGTTCTTC
CASSVSVKNNEQFF
>NA|TRBD1|TRBJ2-7|TRBV30
TGTGCCTGGGACAGGGGCGAGCAGTACTTC
CAWDRGEQYF
>NA|TRBD1|TRBJ1-2|TRBV19
TGTGCCAGTAGTATAGGTGGACAGGCAGCCTATGGCTACACCTTC
CASSIGGQAAYGYTF
>NA|NA|TRBJ1-1|TRBV28
TGTGCCAGCAGCAGTCCCGGGACACCCCTGATGAACACTGAAGCTTTCTTT
CASSSPGTPLMNTEAFF
>NA|NA|TRBJ2-7|TRBV5-8
TGTGCCAGCAGCTGGGCGGGGACGTACGAGCAGTACTTC
CASSWAGTYEQYF
>NA|NA|TRBJ1-3|TRBV15
TGTGCCACCAGCCTCAAACAGGGAAAAGGAAACACCATATATTTT
CATSLKQGKGNTIYF
>NA|NA|TRBJ1-1|TRBV5-1
TGCGCCAGCAGCTTCTTGACGGACCGGACTGAAGCTTTCTTT
CASSFLTDRTEAFF
>NA|TRBD1|TRBJ2-2|TRBV18
TGTGCCAGCTCCGACAGGGGCGCTAACACCGGGGAGCTGTTTTTT
CASSDRGANTGELFF
>NA|NA|TRBJ2-1|TRBV18
TGTGCCAGCTCGGAGCACAGGGAGGCTGAGCAGTTCTTC
CASSEHREAEQFF
>NA|NA|TRBJ2-5|TRBV6-6
TGTGCCAGCAGTTACTCTGGCAGCCAAGAGACCCAGTACTTC
CASSYSGSQETQYF
>NA|NA|TRBJ1-4|TRBV5-1
TGCGCCAGCAGACTCCTACCAGGGAATATGGATGAAAAACTGTTTTTT
CASRLLPGNMDEKLFF
>NA|NA|TRBJ2-5|TRBV7-6
TGTGCCAGCAGCCTGCCGGGGGGCCGGGAGACCCAGTACTTC
CASSLPGGRETQYF
>NA|NA|TRBJ2-3|TRBV27
TGTGCCAGCAGTTCCCCCGGGTCAGCCCAAAGCACAGATACGCAGTATTTT
CASSSPGSAQSTDTQYF
>once|NA|TRBJ1-5|TRBV2
TGTGCCAGCGTCCGGGGGGAGGGTCAGCCCCAGCATTTT
CASVRGEGQPQHF
>NA|TRBD1|TRBJ1-1|TRBV6-1
TGTGCCAGCAGTGGGGGACAGGGGAGGACTGAAGCTTTCTTT
CASSGGQGRTEAFF
>NA|TRBD1|TRBJ2-3|TRBV4-1
TGCGCCAGCAGCCAAGGACAGGGGCGGTCTACGGGTACGCAGTATTTT
CASSQGQGRSTGTQYF
>NA|NA|TRBJ1-2|TRBV5-1
TGCGCCAGCAGCCCTGGCGGCCAGCGCCTGGGGGGCTACACCTTC
CASSPGGQRLGGYTF
>few|NA|TRBJ1-2|TRBV7-2
TGTGCCAGCAGCCCCCCAGGGGCCCGGAGTAGCTATGGCTACACCTTC
CASSPPGARSSYGYTF
>NA|NA|TRBJ2-7|TRBV7-6
TGTGCCAGCAGCTTACCCCGGGACGGGGCCTACGAGCAGTACTTC
CASSLPRDGAYEQYF
>NA|NA|TRBJ2-5|TRBV18
TGTGCCAGCTCACGGCAGCTGTACCAAGAGACCCAGTACTTC
CASSRQLYQETQYF
>NA|NA|TRBJ2-1|TRBV28
TGTGCCAGCAGTTTCCTAGCGAGAACATACAATGAGCAGTTCTTC
CASSFLARTYNEQFF
>NA|NA|TRBJ1-2|TRBV14
TGTGCCAGCAGTTCACAGGGATCGTATGGCTACACCTTC
CASSSQGSYGYTF
>NA|TRBD2|TRBJ2-7|TRBV5-1
TGCGCCAGCAGCTTGACCACCGGGACTAGTGTCTACGAGCAGTACTTC
CASSLTTGTSVYEQYF
>NA|TRBD1|TRBJ1-2|TRBV18
TGTGCCAGCTCACCGACAGGGGGTGATGGCTACACCTTC
CASSPTGGDGYTF
>NA|NA|TRBJ2-2|TRBV5-1
TGCGCCAGCAGCGGAACTCCCGGGGTTACCGGGGAGCTGTTTTTT
CASSGTPGVTGELFF
>few|NA|TRBJ2-1|TRBV30
TGTGCCTGGAGTGTCGGGGGAGGCGATGAGCAGTTCTTC
CAWSVGGGDEQFF
>once|NA|TRBJ2-7|TRBV5-4
TGTGCCAGCAGCCTGGGTGGGACCGCCTCCTCGTACTTC
CASSLGGTASSYF
>NA|NA|TRBJ2-2|TRBV2
TGTGCCAGCAGCCTAACGACAGCGAACACCGGGGAGCTGTTTTTT
CASSLTTANTGELFF
>NA|NA|TRBJ1-2|TRBV2
TGTGCCAGCAGCCAGACAGAGAGTAACATCTATGGCTACACCTTC
CASSQTESNIYGYTF
>NA|NA|TRBJ2-7|TRBV9
TGTGCCAGCAGCGAAAGGATAAGCTCCTACGAGCAGTACTTC
CASSERISSYEQYF